The next 32 T cell receptor beta chains were all read from a single sample in a study of T cells in Graves' hyperthyroidism and ophthalmopathy. RNA transcripts provided the source from which TCR beta CDR3 regions were amplified. Using the HTBI primer set, a first-round RT-PCR was run on the TCR CDR3. TCRdb processed the multiplex PCR reads anew with MiXCR; each CDR3 protein has one entry. The sample carries 500,000 to 650,000 distinct CDR3 sequences, 46% recorded once. Sequenced material: peripheral blood or thyroid tissue (not recorded which). Receptors originate from an adult woman with Graves' disease, either hyperthyroidism or ophthalmopathy (not recorded which).

The CDR3 loop is CASSWDSYSPLHF. The CDR3 DNA is TGTGCCAGCAGTTGGGACAGCTATTCACCCCTCCACTTT. The chain links TRBV2 to TRBJ1-6; 7 bases fit TRBD1. Germline CDR1 and CDR2: SNHLY and FYNNEI. The J segment lost 8 bases and the V segment lost 5 bases, leaving 3 bases of the junction unmatched. CDR3 length equals 13 residues.

This chain uses TRBV7-9 with TRBJ1-2; D is uncertain. Germline assignment: CDR1 SEHNR and CDR2 FQNEAQ (reference sequence). The germline V and J ends were trimmed by 5 bases and 10 bases, with 23 bases remaining between them. CDR3 length: 15 amino acids. The CDR3 loop reads CASSKETHTYPNYTF. The CDR3 DNA reads TGTGCCAGCAGCAAAGAGACCCATACTTATCCTAACTACACCTTC.

The rearrangement joins TRBV15 to TRBJ2-2; a weak D match, TRBD1 (5 bases). Germline V gives CDR1 LNHNV, CDR2 YYDKDF (reference sequence). V lost 3 bases and J lost 1, with 18 bases in between. The length of the CDR3 is 18 residues. The CDR3 DNA follows: TGTGCCACCAGCAGTTCCTGGGCAGCAAGGGGGAACACCGGGGAGCTGTTTTTT. Encoded protein: CATSSSWAARGNTGELFF.

This clonotype was seen just once. The V and J genes are TRBV10-3 and TRBJ1-4; possibly TRBD1 for D (6 bases). This CDR3 region has 14 residues. The V and J ends lost 6 bases and 3 bases respectively, with 11 bases between them. Germline assignment: CDR1 ENHRY and CDR2 SYGVKD. CDR3: CAIRDTGSNEKLFF. In DNA form, the CDR3 reads TGTGCCATCAGGGACACAGGGTCTAATGAAAAACTGTTTTTT.

This clonotype came up many times. CDR3 in DNA: TGTGCCAGCAGGGGACTCGGGGAGCTGTTTTTT. It specifies CASRGLGELFF. V and J are TRBV12-3 or TRBV12-4 and TRBJ2-2; D is possibly TRBD2 (6 bases). There are 11 residues in the CDR3. V was trimmed by 6 bases and J by 7 bases, leaving 6 bases between them.

There are a few counts of this clonotype. The chain joins TRBV7-9 to TRBJ1-2; TRBD1 agrees at 9 bases. Germline CDR1 SEHNR, CDR2 FQNEAQ (reference sequence). After removal of 5 bases from V and 6 bases from J, the junction contained 4 bases not matched to a gene. This CDR3 has 13 residues. Here the CDR3 DNA reads TGTGCCAGCAGCCCGACAGGGGGGGATGGCTACACCTTC. Amino acids: CASSPTGGDGYTF.

This chain joins TRBV9 and TRBJ1-5; D may be TRBD1 (6 bases). Trimming removed 4 bases at V and 1 base at J, with 18 bases between. CDR1 is SGDLS and CDR2 is YYNGEE in the germline V gene. The CDR3 length is 17 residues. CDR3 bases: TGTGCCAGCAGCCTAGCTTCGACGAGGGGGAGCAATCAGCCCCAGCATTTT. Encoded protein: CASSLASTRGSNQPQHF.

V gene TRBV5-1 combines with J gene TRBJ1-1; TRBD1 might be the D (5 bases). CDR1 and CDR2 (germline): SGHRS, YFSETQ. The CDR3 runs 14 residues. Trimming took off 5 bases at V and 3 bases at J, with 14 bases between the two ends. CDR3 region: CASRAVRGDTEAFF. CDR3 nucleotide sequence: TGCGCCAGCAGGGCGGTTCGGGGGGACACTGAAGCTTTCTTT.

This chain connects TRBV7-2 to TRBJ2-2, with 12 bases identical to TRBD1. Germline V CDR1 and CDR2: SGHTA, FQGNSA. V dropped 3 bases and J dropped 6; count of bases not matched to a gene: 8. The CDR3 is 17 residues long. CDR3 nucleotide sequence: TGTGCCAGCAGCTTCAGACCGGGACAGGGGGCTGCCGGGGAGCTGTTTTTT. It encodes CASSFRPGQGAAGELFF. The whole variable domain, filled in from reference TRBV7-2 and TRBJ2-2, reads GAGVSQSPSNKVTEKGKDVELRCDPISGHTALYWYRQSLGQGLEFLIYFQGNSAPDKSGLPSDRFSAERTGGSVSTLTIQRTQQEDSAVYLCASSFRPGQGAAGELFFGEGSRLTVL.

This clonotype has just a few counts. V and J are TRBV19 and TRBJ1-1; D possibly corresponds to TRBD1 (6 bases). CDR3 size: 18 residues. Per the germline V gene, CDR1 is LNHDA and CDR2 is SQIVND (reference sequence). Trimming cost V 10 bases and J 1 base, with 28 bases left between them. CDR3 coding DNA: TGTGCCAAGCCCGTTTGCAGGTTCGGGGGCCCAGGGAACACTGAAGCTTTCTTT. It specifies CAKPVCRFGGPGNTEAFF.

The table lists this clonotype with a count of one. V gene TRBV20-1 combines with J gene TRBJ1-4; 8 bases agree with TRBD1. The J segment lost 7 bases and the V segment lost 6 bases, leaving 10 bases of the junction unmatched. Per germline, CDR1 DFQATT and CDR2 SNEGSKA (reference sequence). The CDR3 is 14 residues long. DNA of the CDR3: TGCAGTGCACGCCAACCAGGGGGCAGTGAAAAACTGTTTTTT. This codes for CSARQPGGSEKLFF.

The gene calls are TRBV6-6 and TRBJ2-5; the match to TRBD1 covers 10 bases. This CDR3 spans 13 amino acids. V dropped 11 bases and J dropped 5; count of bases not matched to a gene: 8. Germline V gene data show CDR1 as MNHNY and CDR2 as SVGAGI (reference sequence). This CDR3 reads CAARQGAKETQYF. The CDR3 bases are TGTGCCGCAAGACAGGGGGCGAAGGAGACCCAGTACTTC.

The J gene is TRBJ1-2, the V gene TRBV10-3; 10 positions match TRBD1. The ends lost 5 bases at V and 11 bases at J; junction bases unmatched: 5. The CDR3 spans 12 residues. The V gene's germline CDR1 is ENHRY and CDR2 SYGVKD. CDR3 region: CAISRQGASYTF. The CDR3, as DNA: TGTGCCATCAGTAGACAGGGGGCAAGTTACACCTTC.

This clonotype showed up just a few times. The chain uses TRBV29-1 and TRBJ1-3; D uncertain. This CDR3 is 12 amino acids long. Trimming stripped 0 bases from V and 8 bases from J, with 8 bases between. From germline, CDR1 is SQVTM and CDR2 ANQGSEA. This chain's CDR3 is CSVEERTDTIYF. CDR3 DNA sequence: TGCAGCGTTGAAGAGCGTACGGACACCATATATTTT.

CDR3 bases: TGTGCCAGCAGTGGGGGGGGGGACTCAGGCGAGCAGTTCTTC. Its translation is CASSGGGDSGEQFF. The rearrangement links TRBV6-1 to TRBJ2-1; 7 bases map to TRBD2. The V segment lost 4 bases and the J segment 10 bases; nucleotides outside the gene matches: 10. The CDR3 length is 14 residues. Germline values: CDR1 MNHNS, CDR2 SASEGT.

The V call is TRBV12-3 or TRBV12-4, the J call TRBJ1-6; tentatively, D is TRBD1 (5 bases). V dropped 6 bases and J dropped 9 bases, with 15 bases sitting between them. This CDR3 has 14 amino acids. The CDR3 here is CASRLGVTGSPLHF. Here the CDR3 DNA reads TGTGCCAGCAGACTAGGGGTTACTGGTTCACCCCTCCACTTT.

The chain carries TRBV18 and TRBJ1-3, with D maybe TRBD1 (6 bases). V dropped 4 bases and J dropped 3 bases, with 16 bases sitting between them. Germline V lookup: CDR1 KGHSH, CDR2 LQKENI. This CDR3 is built from 16 residues. CDR3 coding DNA: TGTGCCAGCTCACGGCCTCCGACAGGACTTGGAAACACCATATATTTT. Translation: CASSRPPTGLGNTIYF.

Concerning this clonotype: Without the conserved terminal phenylalanine or tryptophan, this CDR3 likely stems from a read error. The limits of the CDR3 on the DNA are not certain, so only TCRdb's listed CDR3 is given. The CDR3 reads CSAREDRGDY. The rearrangement joins TRBV20-1 to TRBJ1-4; TRBD1 is the table's D call, not checked against the DNA. The CDR3 length equals 10 residues, ends included. Looked up from germline, CDR1 is DFQATT and CDR2 is SNEGSKA (reference sequence).

This clonotype was detected many times. The chain links TRBV5-1 to TRBJ1-5; 10 bases match TRBD1. Germline V lookup: CDR1 SGHRS, CDR2 YFSETQ. V was pared by 4 bases and J by 2 bases, with 3 bases of the junction left unmatched. The CDR3 consists of 15 residues. In DNA, the CDR3 is TGCGCCAGCAGCGATGGGACAGGGGGCAATCAGCCCCAGCATTTT. Its protein is CASSDGTGGNQPQHF.

This clonotype was seen many times. V and J are TRBV20-1 and TRBJ2-7; D is undetermined. The V gene's germline CDR1 is DFQATT and CDR2 SNEGSKA (reference sequence). V gave up 5 bases and J gave up 3 bases, with 8 bases separating them. The length of the CDR3 is 11 residues. The CDR3 spells CSARTYYEQYF. Here the CDR3 DNA reads TGCAGTGCTCGAACCTACTACGAGCAGTACTTC.

This clonotype has ten or more counts. The chain joins TRBV20-1 to TRBJ1-2; 7 bases agree with TRBD1. Germline V CDR1 and CDR2: DFQATT, SNEGSKA (reference sequence). This CDR3 comprises 12 residues. With V trimmed by 3 bases and J by 8 bases, 6 bases remained unmatched. CDR3 region: CSASLQGYGYTF. Here the CDR3 DNA reads TGCAGTGCTAGCTTACAGGGGTACGGCTACACCTTC.

As concerns this clonotype: A much bigger clone sits one base away, suggesting this may be a read error. The gene calls are TRBV4-2 and TRBJ2-5, with a possible D match to TRBD2 (5 bases). Per the germline V gene, CDR1 is LGHNA and CDR2 is YNFKEQ. CDR3 size: 15 residues. The CDR3 is CASSQDLASQVTQYF. CDR3 DNA: TGTGCCAGCAGCCAAGATCTGGCTAGCCAAGTGACCCAGTACTTC.

The chain is built from TRBV12-3 or TRBV12-4 and TRBJ1-5, with D tentatively TRBD1 (6 bases). V shed 6 bases and J shed 2 bases, with 8 bases lying between them. This CDR3 region has 13 residues. The CDR3 DNA follows: TGTGCCAGCAGAGGGGGTGGCAATCAGCCCCAGCATTTT. It specifies CASRGGGNQPQHF.

This clonotype was seen repeatedly, ten times or more. The V and J genes are TRBV29-1 and TRBJ1-1; TRBD1 agrees at 7 bases. The CDR3 length is 13 residues. CDR1 and CDR2 from the germline V gene are SQVTM and ANQGSEA. Trimming removed 7 bases from V and 1 base from J; junction bases left unmatched: 6. The CDR3 sequence is CSGVDRSNTEAFF. In DNA, the CDR3 is TGCAGCGGGGTGGACAGGTCGAACACTGAAGCTTTCTTT.

This clonotype was counted many times. The J gene is TRBJ1-5, the V gene TRBV20-1; 7 bases map to TRBD1. V was pared by 1 base and J by 0 bases, with 0 bases of the junction left unmatched. The length of the CDR3 is 14 residues. Germline CDR1 is DFQATT and CDR2 is SNEGSKA (reference sequence). CDR3 region: CSARGTGSNQPQHF. Here the CDR3 DNA reads TGCAGTGCTAGAGGGACAGGTAGCAATCAGCCCCAGCATTTT.

This clonotype has ten or more counts. The chain employs TRBV19 and TRBJ2-7; 8 bases match TRBD1. The CDR3 is made up of 13 amino acids. Germline assignment: CDR1 LNHDA and CDR2 SQIVND (reference sequence). With 6 bases clipped from V and 2 bases from J, the junction kept 3 bases outside the gene matches. CDR3 in DNA: TGTGCCAGTAGAGGACAGGGAGCCTACGAGCAGTACTTC. Translation: CASRGQGAYEQYF. Full variable domain (missing parts from reference TRBV19 and TRBJ2-7): DGGITQSPKYLFRKEGQNVTLSCEQNLNHDAMYWYRQDPGQGLRLIYYSQIVNDFQKGDIAEGYSVSREKKESFPLTVTSAQKNPTAFYLCASRGQGAYEQYFGPGTRLTVT.

CDR3 nucleotide sequence: TGCAGCGCCAGCAGTTTGGTTCCAGGGGTTACTGAAGCTTTCTTT. This codes for CSASSLVPGVTEAFF. The V and J genes are TRBV29-1 and TRBJ1-1, with a tentative D call TRBD1 (6 bases). The germline V gene encodes CDR1 SQVTM and CDR2 ANQGSEA. The germline V and J ends were trimmed by 7 bases and 5 bases, with 23 bases remaining between them. The CDR3 consists of 15 residues.

This clonotype was seen more than once but under ten times. This chain uses TRBV12-3 or TRBV12-4 with TRBJ1-2; 8 bases agree with TRBD1. The V gene end was trimmed by 5 bases and the J gene end by 0 bases; junction bases not matched to a gene: 11. This CDR3 contains 17 residues. In DNA, the CDR3 is TGTGCCAGCAGTCGGGGGACAGGCTCAGGGGCTAACTATGGCTACACCTTC. It yields the protein CASSRGTGSGANYGYTF.

This clonotype was seen a handful of times. The chain combines TRBV20-1 with TRBJ2-7, with 8 positions matching TRBD1. J lost 3 bases, V lost 6 bases, and 7 bases had no gene match. The CDR3 is 13 amino acids. The germline V gene has CDR1 DFQATT and CDR2 SNEGSKA (reference sequence). The CDR3 here is CSADRDRNYEQYF. CDR3 coding DNA: TGCAGTGCAGACCGGGACAGGAACTACGAGCAGTACTTC.

This clonotype was detected only a few times. The chain joins TRBV29-1 to TRBJ1-1, with D tentatively TRBD1 (6 bases). The V and J ends lost 7 bases and 10 bases respectively, with 19 bases between them. Per germline, CDR1 SQVTM and CDR2 ANQGSEA. The CDR3 has 12 amino acids. The CDR3: CSAAGVRQGAFF. DNA of the CDR3: TGCAGCGCGGCAGGGGTTCGTCAAGGAGCTTTCTTT.

Many counts were recorded for this clonotype. The chain employs TRBV12-3 or TRBV12-4 and TRBJ1-5; 8 bases agree with TRBD1. Losses at the gene ends were 4 bases for V and 7 bases for J; bases not matched to a gene: 9. The CDR3 is 15 residues long. The CDR3 here is CASSSGGGGGQPQHF. CDR3 DNA: TGTGCCAGCAGTTCAGGGGGCGGAGGTGGACAGCCCCAGCATTTT.

A single count supports this clonotype. This sequence joins TRBV9 and TRBJ1-6, with D possibly being TRBD1 (5 bases). The V gene's germline CDR1 is SGDLS and CDR2 YYNGEE. This CDR3 contains 15 residues. Trimming shortened V by 0 bases and J by 10 bases, and 14 bases separated the two germline ends. CDR3 in DNA: TGTGCCAGCAGCGTAGAGCCCCAGGGAGGCTCACCCCTCCACTTT. Its translation is CASSVEPQGGSPLHF.